The 27 T cell receptor beta chains in this list originate from one sample, sequenced in a study of blood T cell repertoires in COVID-19. The assay was immunoSEQ multiplex PCR, and TCRdb's table has in-frame clones only and misses some. The data contain some 240,000 clones, around nine tenths of them singletons. The sequencing input was PBMCs or T cells enriched from blood (not recorded which). The receptors were gathered from a woman in her 40s who had been exposed to COVID-19.

This chain connects TRBV7-2 to TRBJ1-2; tentatively, D is TRBD1 (5 bases). Germline V lookup: CDR1 SGHTA, CDR2 FQGNSA. Trimming stripped 0 bases from V and 8 bases from J, with 10 bases between. The CDR3 covers 13 residues. This CDR3 reads CASSLAAGEGYTF. CDR3 sequence (DNA): TGTGCCAGCAGCTTAGCGGCGGGGGAGGGCTACACCTTC.

Written as DNA, the CDR3 is TGTGCCAGCAGTTTTCTGGGGGGGTTGGGGGCGGATATCACTGAAGCTTTCTTT. This translates into CASSFLGGLGADITEAFF. The V and J genes are TRBV27 and TRBJ1-1; possible D gene TRBD1, 6 bases. Germline CDR1 reads MNHEY; CDR2 reads SMNVEV (reference sequence). The V and J ends lost 3 bases and 4 bases respectively, with 24 bases between them. The CDR3 length is 18 residues.

The chain recombines TRBV7-3 with TRBJ2-1; the match to TRBD2 covers 13 bases. The CDR3 sequence is 19 residues long. The ends lost 9 bases at V and 0 bases at J; junction bases unmatched: 14. In germline, CDR1 is SGHTA, CDR2 FQGTGA. This CDR3 is CASALSGLAGADSYNEQFF. CDR3 DNA: TGTGCCAGTGCATTGTCAGGACTAGCGGGAGCAGACTCCTACAATGAGCAGTTCTTC.

V gene TRBV11-2 combines with J gene TRBJ2-1; D perhaps matches TRBD2 (6 bases). The germline V and J ends were trimmed by 5 bases and 0 bases, with 14 bases remaining between them. Per the germline V gene, CDR1 is SGHAT and CDR2 is FQNNGV. The CDR3 sequence is 16 residues long. CDR3 nucleotide sequence: TGTGCCAGCAGCACAGTCGGGAGAAGCTCCTACAATGAGCAGTTCTTC. Amino acids: CASSTVGRSSYNEQFF.

This clone appeared a single time. This chain's CDR3 is CASSGLSAGGQNEQFF. The CDR3 DNA reads TGTGCCAGCAGCGGTCTTTCAGCGGGGGGGCAGAATGAGCAGTTCTTC. This chain joins TRBV7-3 and TRBJ2-1, with 10 positions matching TRBD2. Germline V gene data show CDR1 as SGHTA and CDR2 as FQGTGA. V shed 5 bases and J 7 bases; nucleotides not matched to a gene: 11. The length of the CDR3 is 16 residues.

This clone was detected once. The genes are TRBV5-4 and TRBJ2-1; 13 bases fit TRBD2. CDR1 and CDR2 from the germline V gene are SGHNT and YYREEE (reference sequence). After removal of 5 bases from V and 6 bases from J, the junction contained 8 bases not matched to a gene. The CDR3 is 16 amino acids. CDR3 DNA: TGTGCCAGCAGTCATCCTACTAGCGGGAGGGCCAATGAGCAGTTCTTC. Translated, it gives CASSHPTSGRANEQFF.

The rearrangement uses TRBV11-2 and TRBJ1-1, with D perhaps TRBD1 (6 bases). The CDR3 has 13 amino acids. The V end lost 4 bases, the J end lost 2 bases, and 8 bases lay between the germline ends. The germline V gene has CDR1 SGHAT and CDR2 FQNNGV. The CDR3 is CASSSGQNTEAFF. Here the CDR3 DNA reads TGTGCCAGCAGCTCGGGACAAAACACTGAAGCTTTCTTT.

The chain has TRBV11-3 and TRBJ2-1, with TRBD2 matching 11 bases. CDR1 and CDR2 from the germline V gene are SGHNT and YENEEA. The CDR3 runs to 14 residues. V lost 3 bases, J lost 6 bases, and 1 base stayed unmatched. This chain's CDR3 is CASSFGTSGNEQFF. DNA of the CDR3: TGTGCCAGCAGCTTCGGGACTAGCGGCAATGAGCAGTTCTTC.

The rearrangement joins TRBV24-1 to TRBJ2-2; 9 bases are a match to TRBD1. The V and J ends lost 3 bases and 3 bases, in that order; junction bases with no gene match: 4. There are 16 residues in the CDR3. Germline loops: CDR1 KGHDR, CDR2 SFDVKD. The CDR3 DNA follows: TGTGCCACCAGTGATGGACAGGGGATTGACACCGGGGAGCTGTTTTTT. This gives the protein CATSDGQGIDTGELFF.

The V call is TRBV18, the J call TRBJ1-5; D might be TRBD1 (6 bases). Germline-derived CDR1 and CDR2 are KGHSH and LQKENI. The CDR3 has 15 residues. V lost 1 base and J 3 bases, leaving 10 bases between the germline ends. The CDR3 DNA sequence: TGTGCCAGCTCACCACAGGGGGGGAACAATCAGCCCCAGCATTTT. It yields the protein CASSPQGGNNQPQHF.

The genes are TRBV7-8 and TRBJ1-5, with TRBD1 matching over 8 bases. The V and J ends lost 5 bases and 2 bases, in that order; junction bases with no gene match: 5. Germline loops: CDR1 SGHVS, CDR2 FQNEAQ. This CDR3 has 15 residues. The CDR3 is CASSRGQGGNQPQHF. CDR3 nucleotide sequence: TGTGCCAGCAGCCGTGGACAGGGTGGCAATCAGCCCCAGCATTTT.

The rearrangement links TRBV28 to TRBJ1-6; 7 positions match TRBD1. The germline CDR1 and CDR2 sequences are MDHEN and SYDVKM. With V trimmed by 7 bases and J by 6 bases, 3 bases remained unmatched. The CDR3 has 13 residues. Here the CDR3 DNA reads TGTGCCAGCATCGAGGGGGCTAATTCACCCCTCCACTTT. Amino acids: CASIEGANSPLHF.

The chain links TRBV7-6 to TRBJ1-1; maybe TRBD1 (5 bases). The germline gives CDR1 SGHVS, CDR2 FNYEAQ. The CDR3 has 18 residues. With 1 base removed from V and 1 base from J, the gap between germline ends came to 19 bases. As DNA, the CDR3 is TGTGCCAGCAGCTTAGAAGGATTAGGCAGGGCCCAGAACACTGAAGCTTTCTTT. Translated, it gives CASSLEGLGRAQNTEAFF.

This chain links TRBV5-8 with TRBJ1-2; D perhaps matches TRBD1 (5 bases). The CDR3 is made up of 14 amino acids. Deletions cut 1 base from V and 2 bases from J, with 9 bases between. The germline gives CDR1 SGHTS, CDR2 YDEGEE. The CDR3 DNA follows: TGTGCCAGCAGCTTGAACGGGGGGAACTATGGCTACACCTTC. It yields the protein CASSLNGGNYGYTF.

The rearrangement joins TRBV28 to TRBJ1-2, with 7 positions matching TRBD1. In germline, CDR1 is MDHEN, CDR2 SYDVKM. Trimming took 8 bases from V and 4 from J; bases not matched to a gene: 7. This CDR3 is built from 13 residues. CDR3 nucleotides: TGTGCCAGCGGGACAGTTTTAGGCTATGGCTACACCTTC. Its translation: CASGTVLGYGYTF.

The CDR3 nucleotides are TGTGCCAGCAGTTTAGCGGGGATTCAGCCCCAGCATTTT. Translation: CASSLAGIQPQHF. The chain uses TRBV28 and TRBJ1-5; D not resolved. The CDR3 loop spans 13 amino acids. Between the trimmed V and J ends, which lost 2 bases and 6 bases, there was a span of 8 bases. Per germline, CDR1 MDHEN and CDR2 SYDVKM.

On this clone itself: Other nucleotide sequences from this sample produce the same CDR3. The rearrangement links TRBV29-1 to TRBJ1-1, with D possibly being TRBD1 (5 bases). V lost 6 bases to trimming and J lost 1 base, with 9 bases between them. CDR3 size: 12 residues. Germline V CDR1 and CDR2: SQVTM, ANQGSEA. The CDR3 spells CSVWGGNTEAFF. CDR3 nucleotides: TGCAGCGTGTGGGGCGGGAACACTGAAGCTTTCTTT.

This chain links TRBV4-3 with TRBJ1-6; D uncertain. The CDR3 totals 13 residues. V was clipped by 0 bases and J by 13 bases, with 10 bases between them. CDR1 is LGHNA, CDR2 YSLEER, per germline. The DNA of the CDR3 is TGCGCCAGCAGCCAAGATCTGCTAGATCCCCTCCACTTT. It translates to CASSQDLLDPLHF.

The genes are TRBV4-3 and TRBJ2-1; TRBD2 aligns across 8 bases. V trimming: 0 bases; J trimming: 8 bases; junction bases outside the gene matches: 3. The CDR3 runs 14 residues. Germline CDR1 LGHNA, CDR2 YSLEER. DNA for the CDR3: TGCGCCAGCAGCCAAGATCGGGGGGGCTATGAGCAGTTCTTC. Translation: CASSQDRGGYEQFF.

V is TRBV4-3 and J is TRBJ1-2; D is possibly TRBD1 (6 bases). The ends were cut back, 2 bases at V and 6 bases at J, with 13 bases in the middle. Per germline, CDR1 LGHNA and CDR2 YSLEER. This CDR3 region has 14 residues. The CDR3 coding sequence is TGCGCCAGCAGCCAACAGAGATACAGGGATGGCTACACCTTC. This codes for CASSQQRYRDGYTF.

In this sample, this clone turned up once. This chain joins TRBV7-2 and TRBJ2-5; TRBD1 agrees at 7 bases. V was pared by 2 bases and J by 5 bases, with 5 bases of the junction left unmatched. The CDR3 is made up of 14 amino acids. Germline V gene data show CDR1 as SGHTA and CDR2 as FQGNSA. CDR3 amino acids: CASSLYRGHETQYF. The CDR3 nucleotides read TGTGCCAGCAGCTTATACAGGGGCCACGAGACCCAGTACTTC.

This chain uses TRBV7-6 with TRBJ1-4; 8 bases align to TRBD1. The germline CDR1 and CDR2 sequences are SGHVS and FNYEAQ. The ends lost 5 bases at V and 8 bases at J; junction bases unmatched: 7. The CDR3 contains 14 residues. The CDR3 loop reads CASSHGQGREKLFF. The DNA of the CDR3 is TGTGCCAGCAGCCATGGACAGGGACGAGAAAAACTGTTTTTT. Full variable domain (rest looked up from reference TRBV7-6 and TRBJ1-4): GAGVSQSPRYKVTKRGQDVALRCDPISGHVSLYWYRQALGQGPEFLTYFNYEAQQDKSGLPNDRFSAERPEGSISTLTIQRTEQRDSAMYRCASSHGQGREKLFFGSGTQLSVL.

This rearrangement joins TRBV5-1 to TRBJ2-4; maybe TRBD1 (7 bases). This CDR3 is 16 amino acids long. V lost 4 bases, J lost 5 bases, and 19 bases lay in between. Germline V gene lookup returns CDR1 SGHRS and CDR2 YFSETQ. The CDR3 bases are TGCGCCAGCAGCCGCACCCCAACAGGGGAGGAAAACATTCAGTACTTC. Its translation: CASSRTPTGEENIQYF.

This clone was observed once. V is TRBV3-1 (or the pseudogene TRBV3-2) and J is TRBJ1-2, with TRBD1 identical over 7 bases. V trimming: 3 bases; J trimming: 7 bases; junction bases outside the gene matches: 5. This CDR3 has 13 residues. Germline assignment: CDR1 LGHDT and CDR2 YNNKEL (reference sequence). The CDR3 reads CASSHSGGSGYTF. The DNA for the CDR3 is TGTGCCAGCAGCCACTCAGGGGGAAGTGGCTACACCTTC.

The chain uses TRBV5-4 and TRBJ2-3, with 9 bases matching TRBD2. The CDR3 covers 15 residues. The germline gives CDR1 SGHNT, CDR2 YYREEE (reference sequence). After removal of 9 bases from V and 6 bases from J, the junction contained 14 bases not matched to a gene. The CDR3 protein is CATTLGGGARDTQYF. The CDR3 region has the DNA TGTGCCACGACCTTGGGCGGGGGGGCCCGGGATACGCAGTATTTT. The complete variable domain, with remaining parts taken from reference TRBV5-4 and TRBJ2-3, reads ETGVTQSPTHLIKTRGQQVTLRCSSQSGHNTVSWYQQALGQGPQFIFQYYREEENGRGNFPPRFSGLQFPNYSSELNVNALELDDSALYLCATTLGGGARDTQYFGPGTRLTVL.

This clone has a handful of counts. The chain links TRBV5-1 to TRBJ1-1, with 9 positions matching TRBD1. V gave up 3 bases and J gave up 4 bases; unmatched junction bases: 10. Germline V gene sequence: CDR1 SGHRS, CDR2 YFSETQ. The CDR3 totals 16 residues. The CDR3 loop reads CASSYTGTGIVTEAFF. CDR3 DNA sequence: TGCGCCAGCAGCTACACCGGGACAGGGATAGTCACTGAAGCTTTCTTT. Complete variable domain (other parts from reference TRBV5-1 and TRBJ1-1): KAGVTQTPRYLIKTRGQQVTLSCSPISGHRSVSWYQQTPGQGLQFLFEYFSETQRNKGNFPGRFSGRQFSNSRSEMNVSTLELGDSALYLCASSYTGTGIVTEAFFGQGTRLTVV.

The CDR3 sequence: CASSPNSGGSTDTQYF. CDR3 coding DNA: TGTGCCAGCAGCCCAAATTCAGGGGGCAGCACAGATACGCAGTATTTT. This sequence joins TRBV7-8 and TRBJ2-3; TRBD1 aligns across 8 bases. Germline trimming cut 5 bases from V and 0 bases from J; bases unmatched to any gene: 7. Looked up from germline, CDR1 is SGHVS and CDR2 is FQNEAQ. The CDR3 spans 16 residues.